A single sample gave rise to the 18 T cell receptor beta chains below, sequenced in a study of blood T cell repertoires in COVID-19. TCRdb keeps only in-frame clones here, not all; method: immunoSEQ multiplex PCR. The sample includes 250,000 to 350,000 clones, approximately 89% of them seen just once. The sample consisted of peripheral blood. These receptors originate from a woman between 50 and 59 years old who had recovered from COVID-19.

The chain joins TRBV28 to TRBJ1-5; TRBD1 agrees at 9 bases. V shed 6 bases, J shed 3 bases, and the junction held 6 bases outside the gene matches. Per germline, CDR1 MDHEN and CDR2 SYDVKM. CDR3 length equals 15 residues. The CDR3, as DNA: TGTGCCAGCAGATACCGGGACAGGGACAATCAGCCCCAGCATTTT. The encoded protein is CASRYRDRDNQPQHF.

V gene TRBV6-5 combines with J gene TRBJ2-1, with 13 bases lining up with TRBD2. Germline assignment: CDR1 MNHEY and CDR2 SVGAGI. The CDR3 is 15 residues long. Trimming took 6 bases from V and 5 from J; bases not matched to a gene: 4. The CDR3 region is CASRRLAGGNNEQFF. Here the CDR3 DNA reads TGTGCCAGCAGGCGACTAGCGGGGGGTAACAATGAGCAGTTCTTC.

This clone was detected a few times. The chain carries TRBV10-3 and TRBJ2-7, with TRBD2 matching over 7 bases. CDR3 size: 14 residues. Looked up from germline, CDR1 is ENHRY and CDR2 is SYGVKD. The junction had 12 bases not matched to a gene; V was cut back by 11 bases and J by 2 bases. DNA of the CDR3: TGTGCCGGCTCCGCGGGGGTCCTACCCTACGAGCAGTACTTC. It specifies CAGSAGVLPYEQYF.

This clone was seen a single time. The CDR3 loop is CATSVGQGASRGTEAFF. The DNA of the CDR3 is TGTGCCACCAGCGTGGGACAGGGGGCTAGTAGGGGCACTGAAGCTTTCTTT. V gene TRBV15 combines with J gene TRBJ1-1; 12 nucleotides agree with TRBD1. Trimming at V came to 5 bases and at J to 4 bases, leaving 11 bases not matched to a gene. Germline CDR1 reads LNHNV; CDR2 reads YYDKDF (reference sequence). This CDR3 has 17 amino acids.

The rearrangement links TRBV6-5 to TRBJ2-5; the D gene is possibly TRBD2 (6 bases). The CDR3 totals 16 residues. Trimming removed 2 bases at V and 2 bases at J, with 15 bases between. Germline V gives CDR1 MNHEY, CDR2 SVGAGI. The CDR3 bases are TGTGCCAGCAGTTACACGAGTGCGCGGGGACAAGAGACCCAGTACTTC. Translation: CASSYTSARGQETQYF.

The rearrangement uses TRBV10-2 and TRBJ1-1; perhaps TRBD1 as D (6 bases). The CDR3 has 13 amino acids. The germline V gene encodes CDR1 WSHSY and CDR2 SAAADI. Trimming left V 6 bases short and J 1 base short, with 9 bases between. The CDR3 nucleotides are TGCGCCAGCAGGGTGGGACAGAACACTGAAGCTTTCTTT. Protein: CASRVGQNTEAFF.

The V gene is TRBV18, the J gene TRBJ1-5, with D uncertain. Germline loops: CDR1 KGHSH, CDR2 LQKENI. This CDR3 spans 17 amino acids. Trimming cost V 2 bases and J 4 bases, with 18 bases left between them. CDR3 nucleotide sequence: TGTGCCAGCTCACCAGACTGGGTGAGGGTTAGGAATCAGCCCCAGCATTTT. The encoded protein is CASSPDWVRVRNQPQHF.

This clone was seen a few times. The chain combines TRBV10-2 with TRBJ2-2, with 8 bases identical to TRBD1. The V gene's germline CDR1 is WSHSY and CDR2 SAAADI. V shed 6 bases, J shed 3 bases, and the junction held 0 bases outside the gene matches. This CDR3 region has 13 residues. In nucleotides, the CDR3 is TGCGCCAGCAGGGACAGGGACACCGGGGAGCTGTTTTTT. Encoded protein: CASRDRDTGELFF.

J is TRBJ1-1 and V is TRBV6-5; D is undetermined. The CDR3 consists of 15 residues. From germline, CDR1 is MNHEY and CDR2 SVGAGI. Trimming stripped 0 bases from V and 0 bases from J, with 8 bases between. The CDR3 is CASSYSSGMNTEAFF. CDR3 bases: TGTGCCAGCAGTTACTCCTCGGGGATGAACACTGAAGCTTTCTTT.

The chain recombines TRBV7-6 with TRBJ1-1; 10 nucleotides match TRBD1. V was clipped by 4 bases and J by 6 bases; unmatched bases: 14. Germline assignment: CDR1 SGHVS and CDR2 FNYEAQ. There are 17 residues in the CDR3. CDR3 residues: CASSSSTRQGATAEAFF. For the CDR3, the DNA is TGTGCCAGCAGCTCCTCCACCCGACAGGGGGCTACTGCTGAAGCTTTCTTT.

V usage is TRBV3-1 (or the pseudogene TRBV3-2) and J usage is TRBJ2-5; the match to TRBD2 covers 9 bases. Germline CDR1 reads LGHDT; CDR2 reads YNNKEL (reference sequence). Unmatched junction bases numbered 5, after V lost 4 bases and J lost 2 bases. This CDR3 spans 15 amino acids. The CDR3 reads CASSRGGRVQETQYF. CDR3 DNA: TGTGCCAGCAGCCGCGGCGGGAGGGTACAAGAGACCCAGTACTTC.

The chain recombines TRBV20-1 with TRBJ1-1, with 8 bases lining up with TRBD1. Germline lookup yields CDR1 DFQATT and CDR2 SNEGSKA (reference sequence). This CDR3 region has 11 residues. V was pared by 3 bases and J by 14 bases, with 8 bases of the junction left unmatched. The CDR3 region is CSARDRDLGFF. CDR3 DNA sequence: TGCAGTGCTAGGGACAGGGATCTTGGCTTCTTT.

V gene TRBV5-6 combines with J gene TRBJ2-5, with 10 positions matching TRBD1. Per germline, CDR1 SGHDT and CDR2 YYEEEE. The CDR3 length is 14 residues. J gave up 5 bases and V 4 bases, and 5 bases lay outside the gene matches. As DNA, the CDR3 is TGTGCCAGCAGCCGGGACAGGGGCATGGAGACCCAGTACTTC. This codes for CASSRDRGMETQYF.

The chain is built from TRBV29-1 and TRBJ2-5; TRBD1 aligns across 7 bases. Germline V CDR1 and CDR2: SQVTM, ANQGSEA. The CDR3 totals 14 residues. The junction had 7 bases not matched to a gene; V was cut back by 5 bases and J by 1 base. The CDR3 DNA reads as TGCAGCGTTTGGACAGGATTTATCCAAGAGACCCAGTACTTC. As protein: CSVWTGFIQETQYF. The whole variable domain, remainder taken from reference TRBV29-1 and TRBJ2-5, is SAVISQKPSRDICQRGTSLTIQCQVDSQVTMMFWYRQQPGQSLTLIATANQGSEATYESGFVIDKFPISRPNLTFSTLTVSNMSPEDSSIYLCSVWTGFIQETQYFGPGTRLLVL.

This clone appeared a few times. V and J are TRBV5-1 and TRBJ2-7; D unresolved. In germline, CDR1 is SGHRS, CDR2 YFSETQ. This CDR3 region has 13 residues. V was pared by 7 bases and J by 1 base, with 12 bases between. The CDR3 loop reads CASPSYASYEQYF. CDR3 coding DNA: TGCGCCAGCCCCAGTTACGCTTCCTACGAGCAGTACTTC.

The gene calls are TRBV3-1 (or the pseudogene TRBV3-2) and TRBJ2-5, with TRBD2 identical over 9 bases. This CDR3 comprises 15 residues. J was trimmed by 6 bases and V by 2 bases; bases with no gene match: 7. The V gene's germline CDR1 is LGHDT and CDR2 YNNKEL (reference sequence). The CDR3 DNA reads TGTGCCAGCAGCCAACCGGGGACTAGCAGGAAGACCCAGTACTTC. Translation gives CASSQPGTSRKTQYF.

The chain carries TRBV30 and TRBJ1-1; D is ambiguous. The germline CDR1 and CDR2 sequences are GTSNPN and SVGIG (reference sequence). The V gene lost 3 bases and the J gene lost 4 bases, with 12 bases spanning the gap. CDR3 length: 13 amino acids. CDR3 sequence reads: CAWRGSPGTEAFF. Here the CDR3 DNA reads TGTGCCTGGAGGGGTAGCCCGGGCACTGAAGCTTTCTTT.

This clone occurred a few times. The V gene is TRBV27, the J gene TRBJ1-1, with 7 bases matching TRBD1. Germline values: CDR1 MNHEY, CDR2 SMNVEV (reference sequence). The trim removed 6 bases at V and 2 bases at J, leaving 6 bases unmatched. The CDR3 is 14 amino acids. This CDR3 reads CASRSRGGNTEAFF. The CDR3 DNA reads TGTGCCAGCAGATCAAGAGGGGGCAACACTGAAGCTTTCTTT.